The present T cell receptor beta chain was sequenced within a study of OX40 agonist ivuxolimab in advanced cancers. TCRdb's copy holds only in-frame clones and misses some; the assay was immunoSEQ multiplex PCR. This sample has roughly 24,000 clones, with about four fifths found just once. CDR1 MDHEN and CDR2 SYDVKM come from the germline V gene. The CDR3 runs to 13 residues. Trimming left V 3 bases short and J 0 bases short, with 3 bases between. The sequence derives from an adult with an advanced solid tumor such as melanoma, head and neck, liver or kidney cancer. This chain uses TRBV28 with TRBJ1-5; D gene uncertain. The source material was CD4+ or CD8+ T cells sorted from blood, sampled in a trial of the OX40 agonist ivuxolimab. This CDR3 reads CASSFGSNQPQHF. Written as DNA, the CDR3 is TGTGCCAGCAGTTTCGGTAGCAATCAGCCCCAGCATTTT.